These 29 T cell receptor beta chains originate from one sample sequenced in a study of response to subunit inactivated influenza vaccine. Via MiXCR, TCRdb re-called the RT-PCR reads, giving one row per CDR3 protein. The sample contains 150,000 to 200,000 distinct CDR3 sequences, approximately 12% of which appear only once. These records were also assigned to another study, of T cells expressing NK-cell markers. That investigation notes: What made the TCR beta cDNA was 5'RACE template switching with UMIs.

The material sequenced was CD8+ T cells sorted from PBMCs, taken 11 to 12 days after vaccination. These receptors were obtained from a man aged 50 or older who received an inactivated influenza vaccine.

This clonotype has a handful of counts. The rearrangement uses TRBV4-3 and TRBJ2-1, with D possibly TRBD1 on 7 matching bases. The ends were cut back, 0 bases at V and 7 bases at J, with 22 bases in the middle. Germline V gene lookup returns CDR1 LGHNA and CDR2 YSLEER. This CDR3 spans 18 amino acids. The CDR3 loop reads CASSQDPEGASLYNEQFF. CDR3 DNA: TGCGCCAGCAGCCAAGATCCGGAGGGGGCTAGCCTGTATAATGAGCAGTTCTTC.

The chain has TRBV27 and TRBJ2-1, with 8 bases fitting TRBD2. From germline, CDR1 is MNHEY and CDR2 SMNVEV (reference sequence). After removal of 9 bases from V and 5 bases from J, the junction contained 12 bases not matched to a gene. The CDR3 consists of 15 residues. Here the CDR3 DNA reads TGTGCCAGTTCGCCCAACGGGGGGGCAGACAATGAGCAGTTCTTC. Protein product: CASSPNGGADNEQFF.

The chain recombines TRBV11-2 with TRBJ1-2; D may be TRBD1 (5 bases). The CDR3 consists of 13 residues. The V end lost 1 base, the J end lost 7 bases, and 10 bases lay between the germline ends. Germline V gene data show CDR1 as SGHAT and CDR2 as FQNNGV. The DNA for the CDR3 is TGTGCCAGCAGCTTAGGACAGAAAGGTGGCTACACCTTC. Translated, it gives CASSLGQKGGYTF.

The table lists this clonotype with a few counts. The chain employs TRBV6-2 or TRBV6-3 and TRBJ2-1; tentatively, D is TRBD1 (6 bases). Germline CDR1 and CDR2: MNHEY and SVGEGT. V dropped 2 bases and J dropped 5 bases, with 16 bases sitting between them. The CDR3 has 16 amino acids. In DNA form, the CDR3 reads TGTGCCAGCAGTTACGGGGGCCTAACCTACCACAATGAGCAGTTCTTC. Protein sequence: CASSYGGLTYHNEQFF.

The rearrangement uses TRBV12-3 or TRBV12-4 and TRBJ2-7; no clear D gene. V lost 3 bases and J 2 bases, leaving 8 bases between the germline ends. The CDR3 length is 13 residues. CDR3 protein: CASSFQAAYEQYF. The CDR3 DNA reads TGTGCCAGCAGTTTCCAGGCAGCCTACGAGCAGTACTTC.

This clonotype was recorded a few times. The J gene is TRBJ1-3, the V gene TRBV6-1; D gene uncertain. This CDR3 has 16 residues. Per germline, CDR1 MNHNS and CDR2 SASEGT. The ends were cut back, 1 base at V and 1 base at J, with 11 bases in the middle. The DNA for the CDR3 is TGTGCCAGCAGTGAAGGAGTGGTTAGTTCTGGAAACACCATATATTTT. It specifies CASSEGVVSSGNTIYF.

V gene TRBV20-1 combines with J gene TRBJ1-6; D is perhaps TRBD1 (5 bases). This CDR3 has 14 amino acids. V was trimmed by 3 bases and J by 5 bases, leaving 11 bases between them. CDR1 is DFQATT and CDR2 is SNEGSKA in the germline V gene (reference sequence). CDR3 DNA: TGCAGTGCTAGGTTCCGGGGGGATAATTCACCCCTCCACTTT. Its protein is CSARFRGDNSPLHF.

This clonotype was counted at least ten times. This rearrangement joins TRBV24-1 to TRBJ2-2; D ambiguous. Per germline, CDR1 KGHDR and CDR2 SFDVKD. V dropped 1 base and J dropped 7 bases, with 9 bases sitting between them. This CDR3 contains 14 residues. This CDR3 is CATSDLREDGELFF. The CDR3, as DNA: TGTGCCACCAGTGATTTAAGGGAAGACGGGGAGCTGTTTTTT.

This clonotype turned up a few times. J is TRBJ2-3 and V is TRBV11-1; 8 bases are a match to TRBD2. CDR3 length: 18 residues. The V gene's germline CDR1 is SGHAT and CDR2 FQDESV (reference sequence). V shed 7 bases and J 2 bases; nucleotides not matched to a gene: 17. The CDR3 is CASKGGTPLAEDTDTQYF. In DNA, the CDR3 is TGTGCCAGCAAGGGGGGGACTCCACTAGCGGAGGACACAGATACGCAGTATTTT.

V and J are TRBV28 and TRBJ1-2, with TRBD1 matching over 9 bases. The length of the CDR3 is 14 residues. Germline V gene data show CDR1 as MDHEN and CDR2 as SYDVKM. V was pared by 4 bases and J by 4 bases, with 4 bases of the junction left unmatched. CDR3 in amino acids: CASSSGQGAYGYTF. CDR3 coding DNA: TGTGCCAGCAGTTCGGGACAGGGTGCCTATGGCTACACCTTC.

CDR3 coding DNA: TGCGCCAGCAGCCGACGCGTGGCGGGAGGGTCGGATACGCAGTATTTT. Protein sequence: CASSRRVAGGSDTQYF. The chain is built from TRBV4-3 and TRBJ2-3, with 9 bases matching TRBD2. This CDR3 is built from 16 residues. V shed 4 bases and J 6 bases; nucleotides not matched to a gene: 11. In germline, CDR1 is LGHNA, CDR2 YSLEER.

The J gene is TRBJ1-1, the V gene TRBV6-2 or TRBV6-3; no reliable D call. Germline V gene data show CDR1 as MNHEY and CDR2 as SVGEGT. V gave up 6 bases and J gave up 0 bases, with 14 bases separating them. This CDR3 spans 15 amino acids. The DNA of the CDR3 is TGTGCCAGCAGCACTGCGGGCAGGCTGAACACTGAAGCTTTCTTT. Its translation is CASSTAGRLNTEAFF.

This clonotype was detected a few times. This chain joins TRBV25-1 and TRBJ2-7; no clear D. V lost 2 bases, J lost 7 bases, and 6 bases lay in between. Germline assignment: CDR1 MGHDK and CDR2 SYGVNS. This CDR3 region has 11 residues. The CDR3 DNA is TGTGCCAGCAGTGAAGTCGCTGAGCAGTACTTC. Residues: CASSEVAEQYF.

The chain combines TRBV12-3 or TRBV12-4 with TRBJ1-1; 9 bases line up with TRBD1. This CDR3 region has 15 residues. V lost 3 bases, J lost 0 bases, and 2 bases stayed unmatched. Here the CDR3 reads CASSFGQGMNTEAFF. The CDR3 DNA follows: TGTGCCAGCAGTTTCGGACAGGGGATGAACACTGAAGCTTTCTTT.

The CDR3 sequence is CASSQSPLFTGGAEVAKNIQYF. CDR3 coding DNA: TGCGCCAGCAGTCAATCGCCCCTCTTTACAGGGGGCGCTGAGGTAGCCAAAAACATTCAGTACTTC. The gene calls are TRBV23-1 and TRBJ2-4; 9 positions match TRBD1. TRBV23-1 is an ORF, and what it does is uncertain. Germline trimming cut 0 bases from V and 0 bases from J; bases unmatched to any gene: 18. The CDR3 extends over 22 amino acids.

This clonotype was seen ten or more times. The chain combines TRBV5-6 with TRBJ2-7, with 8 bases aligning to TRBD1. Trimming removed 0 bases from V and 4 bases from J; junction bases left unmatched: 3. The CDR3 runs to 14 residues. Germline CDR1 SGHDT, CDR2 YYEEEE. The CDR3 nucleotides read TGTGCCAGCAGCTTGGGACAGGGGTCGTACGAGCAGTACTTC. This translates into CASSLGQGSYEQYF.

The CDR3: CASSYSGGGEQYF. The CDR3 DNA reads as TGTGCCAGCAGTTACTCGGGAGGGGGTGAGCAGTACTTC. The chain employs TRBV6-5 and TRBJ2-7, with D possibly being TRBD2 (7 bases). The CDR3 length is 13 residues. The V end lost 0 bases, the J end lost 7 bases, and 10 bases lay between the germline ends. Germline lookup yields CDR1 MNHEY and CDR2 SVGAGI.

In this sample, this clonotype turned up a few times. The chain carries TRBV14 and TRBJ2-7; 12 bases line up with TRBD2. The junction had 5 bases not matched to a gene; V was cut back by 1 base and J by 1 base. Germline assignment: CDR1 SGHDN and CDR2 FVKESK. This CDR3 is 17 amino acids long. Here the CDR3 DNA reads TGTGCCAGCAGCCAAGGATTCGGGACTAGCGGGTCCTACGAGCAGTACTTC. Protein product: CASSQGFGTSGSYEQYF. The full variable domain, in which reference TRBV14 and TRBJ2-7 provide the parts outside the CDR3, is EAGVTQFPSHSVIEKGQTVTLRCDPISGHDNLYWYRRVMGKEIKFLLHFVKESKQDESGMPNNRFLAERTGGTYSTLKVQPAELEDSGVYFCASSQGFGTSGSYEQYFGPGTRLTVT.

Turning to this clonotype: The CDR3 does not close with the conserved phenylalanine or tryptophan, likely indicating a read error. The V call is TRBV5-1, the J call TRBJ2-7, with D possibly matching TRBD1 (5 bases). In germline, CDR1 is SGHRS, CDR2 YFSETQ. The CDR3 has 14 residues. With 4 bases removed from V and 4 bases from J, the gap between germline ends came to 15 bases. The CDR3: CASSETDIWYEQYL. The CDR3 coding sequence is TGCGCCAGCAGCGAGACGGACATTTGGTACGAGCAGTACTTA.

This clonotype has just a few counts. The gene calls are TRBV28 and TRBJ1-3; D is undetermined. V lost 5 bases, J lost 3 bases, and 14 bases lay in between. Per germline, CDR1 MDHEN and CDR2 SYDVKM. The length of the CDR3 is 15 residues. The CDR3 DNA follows: TGTGCCAGCAGTCCCGTTGGGTCTGATGGAAACACCATATATTTT. It codes for CASSPVGSDGNTIYF.

This clonotype was counted only a few times. The V call is TRBV27, the J call TRBJ2-1, with D maybe TRBD2 (7 bases). Per germline, CDR1 MNHEY and CDR2 SMNVEV (reference sequence). This CDR3 region has 16 residues. V was pared by 6 bases and J by 3 bases, with 18 bases between. Here the CDR3 reads CASSPLGRGFYNEQFF. The CDR3 bases are TGTGCCAGCAGCCCATTGGGGAGGGGGTTCTACAATGAGCAGTTCTTC.

This clonotype has more than one count but fewer than ten. This rearrangement joins TRBV12-3 or TRBV12-4 to TRBJ1-2, with TRBD1 identical over 10 bases. J was trimmed by 7 bases and V by 3 bases; bases with no gene match: 5. The CDR3 runs 14 residues. CDR3 residues: CASSFPGQGSGYTF. CDR3 sequence (DNA): TGTGCCAGCAGTTTTCCGGGACAGGGGTCTGGCTACACCTTC.

This clonotype was detected a few times. The chain is built from TRBV19 and TRBJ2-1; 9 nucleotides line up with TRBD2. Germline V CDR1 and CDR2: LNHDA, SQIVND (reference sequence). Losses at the gene ends were 5 bases for V and 0 bases for J; bases not matched to a gene: 8. This CDR3 comprises 17 residues. The CDR3 bases are TGTGCCAGTAGTGGATTCCGTAGCGGGGGCTCCTACAATGAGCAGTTCTTC. This translates into CASSGFRSGGSYNEQFF.

The rearrangement uses TRBV7-9 and TRBJ2-5; D perhaps matches TRBD2 (5 bases). V lost 5 bases, J lost 2 bases, and 21 bases lay in between. Per germline, CDR1 SEHNR and CDR2 FQNEAQ (reference sequence). The CDR3 has 17 amino acids. The CDR3 protein is CASSPRFGSPGQETQYF. The CDR3, as DNA: TGTGCCAGCAGCCCGCGTTTCGGAAGCCCGGGACAAGAGACCCAGTACTTC.

This clonotype was seen a handful of times. The chain's CDR3 is CASFPLSGTDSYEQYF. The DNA of the CDR3 is TGTGCCAGCTTTCCCTTATCCGGGACGGACTCCTACGAGCAGTACTTC. The chain links TRBV7-9 to TRBJ2-7; D tentatively reads TRBD1 or TRBD2 (5 bases each). V dropped 8 bases and J dropped 0 bases, with 20 bases sitting between them. Germline CDR1 SEHNR, CDR2 FQNEAQ (reference sequence). The CDR3 covers 16 residues.

Regarding this clonotype: Because it lacks the conserved phenylalanine or tryptophan at the end, this CDR3 is likely a read error. The chain carries TRBV14 and TRBJ1-1; D is uncertain. The CDR3 has 13 residues. V was shortened by 3 bases and J by 1 base, with 6 bases between the two germline ends. Per germline, CDR1 SGHDN and CDR2 FVKESK. CDR3 region: CASSHGGNTEAFL. The CDR3, as DNA: TGTGCCAGCAGCCATGGCGGGAACACTGAAGCTTTCTTG.

V is TRBV4-3 and J is TRBJ2-1; D is undetermined. Trimming shortened V by 3 bases and J by 1 base, and 13 bases separated the two germline ends. Per germline, CDR1 LGHNA and CDR2 YSLEER. The CDR3 has 16 residues. The CDR3 sequence is CASSHSSTGSYNEQFF. DNA of the CDR3: TGCGCCAGCAGCCACTCTTCTACGGGTTCCTACAATGAGCAGTTCTTC.

In this sample, this clonotype turned up many times. The V call is TRBV27, the J call TRBJ2-1; D call uncertain. Germline CDR1 MNHEY, CDR2 SMNVEV (reference sequence). The CDR3 is made up of 19 amino acids. Trimming stripped 0 bases from V and 3 bases from J, with 21 bases between. CDR3 loop: CASSLSGPHTPVNYNEQFF. In nucleotides, the CDR3 is TGTGCCAGCAGTTTATCAGGTCCTCACACCCCCGTAAACTACAATGAGCAGTTCTTC.

The V and J genes are TRBV29-1 and TRBJ2-1, with D perhaps being TRBD1 or TRBD2 (6 bases each). V was cut by 7 bases and J by 4 bases, with 14 bases left in between. The CDR3 length is 13 residues. The germline V gene encodes CDR1 SQVTM and CDR2 ANQGSEA. For the CDR3, the DNA is TGCAGCGCTGAGGGGGGCAGTTACAATGAGCAGTTCTTC. This gives the protein CSAEGGSYNEQFF.